Detailed here is one T cell receptor (beta chain). The antigen is unknown. The CDR3 length is 17 residues. V shed 0 bases and J 0 bases; nucleotides not matched to a gene: 6. Germline values: CDR1 LNHNV, CDR2 YYDKDF (reference sequence). The sample belongs to a study of CD8 T cells in Susac syndrome. CD8+ and CD4+ T cells circulating in blood were sequenced for TCR beta. Negative isolation was used for CD8+ and CD4+ T cells and FACS enrichment for TEMRA cells. Reverse transcription of roughly 0.45 to 1 ug RNA was carried out with random hexamers. immunoSEQ multiplex PCR amplified TCR beta CDR3 across 54 Vbeta, 13 Jbeta. MiXCR, applied by TCRdb to the immunoSEQ multiplex PCR reads, yields one record per CDR3 protein. Of over 80,000 distinct CDR3 sequences listed, around 94% are singletons. Findings and limits, study-wide: Detection of Susac-specific public clones gave some 17 in total CD8+ repertoires and about 5 in CD8+ TEMRA repertoires.

What was sequenced was CD8+ T cells from PBMCs. The chain links TRBV15 to TRBJ1-1; 8 bases map to TRBD1. The source is a human donor with Susac syndrome. The CDR3 sequence is CATSRDPPGGLNTEAFF. The CDR3, as DNA: TGTGCCACCAGCAGAGATCCCCCAGGGGGCCTGAACACTGAAGCTTTCTTT.